This passage covers 23 T cell receptor beta chains from one sample sequenced in a study of cytotoxic CD8 clonotypes in ibrutinib-treated CLL. Sequenced by immunoSEQ multiplex PCR; TCRdb stores in-frame clones only, minus some. Of hundreds of thousands of clones listed, over 60% are singletons. The sample here was PBMCs, taken after 36 months of ibrutinib treatment. These receptor sequences come from a human donor with chronic lymphocytic leukemia.

The chain joins TRBV5-1 to TRBJ2-3, with 9 bases fitting TRBD2. Germline values: CDR1 SGHRS, CDR2 YFSETQ. Unmatched junction bases numbered 6, after V lost 4 bases and J lost 0 bases. CDR3 size: 16 residues. CDR3 in DNA: TGCGCCAGCAGCCTCCCGACTAGCGGAAGCACAGATACGCAGTATTTT. Its translation: CASSLPTSGSTDTQYF.

The rearrangement links TRBV4-3 to TRBJ2-7; 15 positions agree with TRBD2. The V gene end was trimmed by 0 bases and the J gene end by 7 bases; junction bases not matched to a gene: 13. The CDR3 is 19 amino acids. Germline loops: CDR1 LGHNA, CDR2 YSLEER. The CDR3 region has the DNA TGCGCCAGCAGCCAAGATGCCCCCGGACTAGCGGGAGGGCCGGGTGAGCAGTACTTC. Translating gives CASSQDAPGLAGGPGEQYF.

This clone was recorded once. The J gene is TRBJ1-1, the V gene TRBV9; tentatively, D is TRBD1 (5 bases). The CDR3 sequence is 17 residues long. Looked up from germline, CDR1 is SGDLS and CDR2 is YYNGEE. The V end was cut by 1 base, the J end by 0 bases, with 16 bases between. CDR3 sequence: CASSVKKPGWMNTEAFF. CDR3 in DNA: TGTGCCAGCAGCGTAAAAAAGCCAGGGTGGATGAACACTGAAGCTTTCTTT.

This chain connects TRBV23-1 to TRBJ2-7; possibly TRBD1 for D (6 bases). TRBV23-1 is flagged as an ORF with uncertain function. Deletions cut 9 bases from V and 7 bases from J, with 22 bases between. The CDR3 extends over 14 amino acids. The CDR3 sequence: CASQIRDTTIEQYF. CDR3 nucleotides: TGCGCCAGTCAAATCCGGGACACGACAATAGAGCAGTACTTC.

This chain links TRBV6-1 with TRBJ2-3; TRBD2 agrees at 13 bases. This CDR3 is 17 amino acids long. The trim removed 4 bases at V and 6 bases at J, leaving 10 bases unmatched. Germline values: CDR1 MNHNS, CDR2 SASEGT. The CDR3 bases are TGTGCCAGCAGTGTCAAGACTAGCGGGGGGCCAGGTGATACGCAGTATTTT. Its translation is CASSVKTSGGPGDTQYF.

The chain links TRBV7-8 to TRBJ2-1; D may match TRBD1 or TRBD2 (5 bases each). The length of the CDR3 is 16 residues. The germline V and J ends were trimmed by 2 bases and 5 bases, with 16 bases remaining between them. Germline CDR1 and CDR2: SGHVS and FQNEAQ. The CDR3 DNA follows: TGTGCCAGCAGCTTATATAGCGCAGGGCTTAACAATGAGCAGTTCTTC. The encoded protein is CASSLYSAGLNNEQFF.

This chain joins TRBV11-2 and TRBJ2-7; 9 nucleotides match TRBD1. Germline V gene data show CDR1 as SGHAT and CDR2 as FQNNGV. V trimming: 1 base; J trimming: 7 bases; junction bases outside the gene matches: 14. The CDR3 has 17 residues. The CDR3: CASSLGTIRRQGEEQYF. DNA of the CDR3: TGTGCCAGCAGCTTAGGGACGATTAGGCGACAGGGGGAAGAGCAGTACTTC.

V gene TRBV9 combines with J gene TRBJ2-1, with TRBD2 identical over 7 bases. The CDR3 loop spans 14 amino acids. Germline assignment: CDR1 SGDLS and CDR2 YYNGEE. Trimming cost V 0 bases and J 10 bases; bases outside gene matches: 7. The CDR3 region has the DNA TGTGCCAGCAGCGTAGGGCGGGAGCACGGAGAGCAGTTCTTC. Its protein product is CASSVGREHGEQFF. Supplemented by reference TRBV9 and TRBJ2-1, the full variable domain reads DSGVTQTPKHLITATGQRVTLRCSPRSGDLSVYWYQQSLDQGLQFLIQYYNGEERAKGNILERFSAQQFPDLHSELNLSSLELGDSALYFCASSVGREHGEQFFGPGTRLTVL.

The count of this clone is one. This chain joins TRBV9 and TRBJ2-7; D unresolved. CDR3 length: 16 amino acids. V was shortened by 0 bases and J by 3 bases, with 16 bases between the two germline ends. CDR1 is SGDLS and CDR2 is YYNGEE in the germline V gene. The CDR3 DNA reads as TGTGCCAGCAGCGTAGGTTTCGGCGAATTCAACTACGAGCAGTACTTC. This translates into CASSVGFGEFNYEQYF.

The CDR3 sequence is CASSAAGTSGRAGTGELFF. For the CDR3, the DNA is TGTGCCAGCAGCGCCGCCGGGACTAGCGGGAGGGCCGGCACCGGGGAGCTGTTTTTT. The rearrangement links TRBV9 to TRBJ2-2, with 16 bases that match TRBD2. From germline, CDR1 is SGDLS and CDR2 YYNGEE. V was pared by 3 bases and J by 4 bases, with 9 bases of the junction left unmatched. The CDR3 is 19 residues long.

The rearrangement links TRBV9 to TRBJ1-1, with unresolved D. Germline V gene data show CDR1 as SGDLS and CDR2 as YYNGEE. This CDR3 is built from 15 residues. With 1 base removed from V and 1 base from J, the gap between germline ends came to 11 bases. CDR3 residues: CASSVTPVGNTEAFF. DNA for the CDR3: TGTGCCAGCAGCGTAACCCCGGTAGGGAACACTGAAGCTTTCTTT.

The chain joins TRBV29-1 to TRBJ2-7, with no clear D. Trimming took off 2 bases at V and 0 bases at J, with 11 bases between the two ends. CDR3 size: 14 residues. CDR1 is SQVTM, CDR2 ANQGSEA, per germline. The chain's CDR3 is CSVELSGVSYEQYF. The CDR3, as DNA: TGCAGCGTTGAATTATCAGGAGTCTCCTACGAGCAGTACTTC.

This clone has just a few counts. CDR3 nucleotides: TGTGCCAGTAGTTCGGGGATCGGGATCGGAGGTGAAAAACTGTTTTTT. This translates into CASSSGIGIGGEKLFF. The chain uses TRBV19 and TRBJ1-4, with D hard to call. The CDR3 is 16 amino acids. Trimming took off 5 bases at V and 7 bases at J, with 20 bases between the two ends. Germline V gives CDR1 LNHDA, CDR2 SQIVND (reference sequence).

With respect to this clone: A junction boundary mismatches the germline segment, possibly from a read error. This chain connects TRBV6-1 to TRBJ2-5; 8 nucleotides match TRBD2. Germline V gene lookup returns CDR1 MNHNS and CDR2 SASEGT. This CDR3 has 14 amino acids. The CDR3 sequence is CASSEATSARRVNF. The CDR3 DNA reads as TGTGCCAGCAGTGAGGCGACTAGCGCGCGCAGGGTGAACTTC.

The V and J genes are TRBV5-1 and TRBJ2-2; possibly TRBD1 for D (6 bases). The germline CDR1 and CDR2 sequences are SGHRS and YFSETQ. Trimming left V 3 bases short and J 2 bases short, with 11 bases between. The CDR3 has 15 residues. Written as DNA, the CDR3 is TGCGCCAGCAGCTACCGGGACATAAACACCGGGGAGCTGTTTTTT. Its protein product is CASSYRDINTGELFF.

This clone showed up just once. The chain couples TRBV9 to TRBJ2-7, with D possibly matching TRBD2 (7 bases). The CDR3 has 14 amino acids. V lost 3 bases to trimming and J lost 6 bases, with 16 bases between them. Germline V CDR1 and CDR2: SGDLS, YYNGEE. The DNA of the CDR3 is TGTGCCAGCAGCGCATACGGGGGGCCGTCCGAGCAGTACTTC. Translation gives CASSAYGGPSEQYF.

The chain carries TRBV9 and TRBJ1-4; no clear D gene. V lost 4 bases and J 3 bases, leaving 16 bases between the germline ends. The germline V gene has CDR1 SGDLS and CDR2 YYNGEE. The CDR3 contains 16 residues. CDR3 sequence reads: CASSKYQSVPNEKLFF. The CDR3 region has the DNA TGTGCCAGCAGCAAATACCAGTCCGTACCTAATGAAAAACTGTTTTTT.

This clone was seen only a few times. This chain joins TRBV18 and TRBJ1-2, with D unresolved. The V end was cut by 0 bases, the J end by 2 bases, with 7 bases between. The CDR3 extends over 14 amino acids. Germline assignment: CDR1 KGHSH and CDR2 LQKENI. The CDR3 sequence is CASSPPFRNYGYTF. The CDR3 nucleotides are TGTGCCAGCTCACCACCTTTTAGGAACTATGGCTACACCTTC. The variable domain in full, with the rest retrieved from reference TRBV18 and TRBJ1-2, is NAGVMQNPRHLVRRRGQEARLRCSPMKGHSHVYWYRQLPEEGLKFMVYLQKENIIDESGMPKERFSAEFPKEGPSILRIQQVVRGDSAAYFCASSPPFRNYGYTFGSGTRLTVV.

This clone was detected only a few times. This rearrangement joins TRBV18 to TRBJ2-1; no clear D. Trimming left V 3 bases short and J 9 bases short, with 15 bases between. The CDR3 is 14 amino acids. Germline lookup yields CDR1 KGHSH and CDR2 LQKENI. CDR3 amino acids: CASSPLIGVGEQFF. In DNA form, the CDR3 reads TGTGCCAGCTCACCCCTAATTGGGGTGGGTGAGCAGTTCTTC.

In its sample, this clone was seen once. The genes are TRBV7-2 and TRBJ1-5, with TRBD1 matching over 7 bases. The length of the CDR3 is 15 residues. The ends lost 1 base at V and 3 bases at J; junction bases unmatched: 3. Germline CDR1 SGHTA, CDR2 FQGNSA. Here the CDR3 reads CASSLGDSSNQPQHF. CDR3 in DNA: TGTGCCAGCAGCTTAGGGGACAGTTCCAATCAGCCCCAGCATTTT.

The genes are TRBV10-3 and TRBJ1-2; 9 bases align to TRBD1. Trimming removed 5 bases from V and 6 bases from J; junction bases left unmatched: 10. The CDR3 spans 15 residues. Germline values: CDR1 ENHRY, CDR2 SYGVKD. The CDR3 DNA follows: TGTGCCATCAGTAGAAAGTGGGGGGACAGGGATGGCTACACCTTC. It yields the protein CAISRKWGDRDGYTF.

J is TRBJ2-6 and V is TRBV7-9, with no clear D. Trimming removed 4 bases from V and 0 bases from J, with 16 bases in between. The CDR3 sequence is 18 residues long. Germline V gene sequence: CDR1 SEHNR, CDR2 FQNEAQ (reference sequence). This chain's CDR3 is CASSSLILTSSGANVLTF. The CDR3 coding sequence is TGTGCCAGCAGCTCCCTAATACTTACCTCCTCTGGGGCCAACGTCCTGACTTTC.

This clone was picked up a small number of times. The V gene is TRBV7-2, the J gene TRBJ2-2, with TRBD1 identical over 10 bases. The J segment lost 8 bases and the V segment lost 5 bases, leaving 11 bases of the junction unmatched. The CDR3 covers 16 residues. Germline CDR1 is SGHTA and CDR2 is FQGNSA. CDR3 nucleotide sequence: TGTGCCAGCAGCCAACAGGGACAGGGGCTCGGTGGGGAGCTGTTTTTT. Translated, it gives CASSQQGQGLGGELFF.